In this sample, the clone carrying this T cell receptor (beta chain) turned up once. Its antigen is currently unknown. This entry is derived from a study of shared clonotypes between healthy human individuals. Study conclusions and caveats: Clonotype sharing among donors was expected to depend on sequencing depth. Larger richness was generally estimated for naive than memory subsets.

Sequencing was at deep level. The protocol was immunoSEQ multiplex PCR, while the TCRdb copy is restricted to in-frame clones and leaves out a portion. The sample yields roughly 1,600,000 clones, less than 99% seen once. The V end lost 8 bases, the J end lost 1 base, and 16 bases lay between the germline ends. The CDR3 has 15 residues. Germline V gene lookup returns CDR1 SEHNR and CDR2 FQNEAQ (reference sequence). The rearrangement uses TRBV7-9 and TRBJ2-3, with unresolved D. The sequenced sample consisted of naive CD4+ T cells sorted from blood. Noted subset: CD45RA+ positively selected. This clonotype was sampled from a man aged 25 to 40 in good health. The CDR3 DNA is TGTGCCAGCGGGGTCCTCGTACCCGGCACAGATACGCAGTATTTT. This encodes CASGVLVPGTDTQYF.